This T cell receptor (beta chain) was obtained from a study of identifying expanded T cells in peripheral blood (dated by TCRdb to between 2018 and 2020). Turning to the overall study: Technical replicates were generated by sequencing separate aliquots of the same genomic DNA pool, with four replicates compared pairwise.

Beyond this particular receptor, the publication reports: Across all healthy-donor time intervals, the beta-binomial model significantly lowered both the number of clones called differentially abundant and the false-positive rate. It was expected by the authors that biological variance in healthy repertoires might increase further over much longer intervals, such as months to years. The binomial model flagged about 1.1 differentially abundant clones between technical replicates but approximately 15 over around two weeks and 19 over about four weeks. Across all healthy donors, variance in clone template counts between roughly 2-week samples was found to increase significantly with total template count.

During the collection period, no infections or other immune events were recorded for the healthy donors. Blood repertoires from healthy donors were used as a training cohort for calibrating time-dependent variance in a beta-binomial model of differential abundance of T-cell clones. The training cohort comprised about ten healthy donors, 3 female and 7 male. An age range of about 29 to 65 years, with an average of 43 years, was recorded for the donors. Whole blood, obtained from a commercial supplier, was collected from each healthy donor at three time points spaced around two weeks apart. Genomic DNA was extracted from unsorted whole blood for immunosequencing. Points on this clone: Its antigen has not been determined. Base qualities are missing; no much larger clone stands one base away.

Ends trimmed: V by 2 bases, J by 6 bases; bases unmatched to a gene: 6. For CDR1 and CDR2, the germline V gene lists SGHAT and FQNNGV. The cysteine opens and the phenylalanine closes a CDR3 of 15 amino acids. The read is trimmed to its CDR3 DNA, 45 bases read in frame from base 1. The immunoSEQ Assay, which relies on bias-controlled multiplex PCR amplification of genomic DNA, was used to profile TCRbeta CDR3 regions. The authors' analysis ran thus. The absolute abundance of each unique TCRbeta CDR3 region was quantified after sequences were collapsed and filtered. Differential abundance was tested with a binomial (Fisher-equivalent) model and with a beta-binomial model adding time-dependent variance fitted from healthy donors. Clones with fewer than 5 combined templates were removed, and differential abundance was called for clones with a Benjamini-Hochberg FDR below 0.01. Beta-binomial variance was modeled as a function of total template count across the two samples using the form v = (b*log(k)+a)^2. This immuneACCESS table, as held by TCRdb, lists in-frame sequences with V and J called but not all clones. Of the missing ones, under half trace to an unresolved V gene in checked studies; the others have no known cause. The V and J calls and clone size are taken from that table; D and trimming were inferred from the DNA. For this sample there are around 84,000 clones; roughly 90% appear just once. The ten top clones hold roughly 7% of the sample.

Sequenced material: blood. The chain was built from TRBV11-2 and TRBJ2-1; the central 8 bases match TRBD2. The sequence came from a person between 18 and 75 years old in good health. The CDR3 corresponds to CASSLSGGRRNEQFF. The DNA is TGTGCCAGCAGCTTAAGCGGGGGACGGCGCAATGAGCAGTTCTTC. Joined to the reference TRBV11-2 and TRBJ2-1 proteins, this CDR3 gives the full variable domain: EAGVAQSPRYKIIEKRQSVAFWCNPISGHATLYWYQQILGQGPKLLIQFQNNGVVDDSQLPKDRFSAERLKGVDSTLKIQPAKLEDSAVYLCASSLSGGRRNEQFFGPGTRLTVL.